These 23 T cell receptor beta chains originate from one sample sequenced in a study of T cell responses to AZD1222 COVID-19 vaccine. Using immunoSEQ multiplex PCR, the repertoire was profiled, and TCRdb retains in-frame clones only, with some absent. The sample yields 120,000 or so clones, roughly nine tenths seen once. The sample in question was peripheral blood, obtained on day 0 of AZD1222 vaccination. The origin of the receptors is an adult in good health.

This chain links TRBV12-3 or TRBV12-4 with TRBJ1-2; possibly TRBD1 for D (5 bases). The V and J ends lost 6 bases and 4 bases respectively, with 12 bases between them. This CDR3 comprises 13 residues. The CDR3 loop is CASRLQESYGYTF. CDR3 sequence (DNA): TGTGCCAGCAGGCTACAGGAATCCTATGGCTACACCTTC.

The genes are TRBV3-1 (or the pseudogene TRBV3-2) and TRBJ2-3; the match to TRBD1 covers 8 bases. Germline V gives CDR1 LGHDT, CDR2 YNNKEL (reference sequence). V lost 8 bases, J lost 4 bases, and 8 bases stayed unmatched. The CDR3 has 14 amino acids. The CDR3 loop is CASYRGIDADTQYF. The CDR3 DNA sequence: TGTGCCAGCTACAGGGGGATTGACGCAGATACGCAGTATTTT.

CDR3 residues: CASSPRGQGSYEQYF. The DNA for the CDR3 is TGTGCCAGTAGTCCCAGGGGCCAAGGCTCCTACGAGCAGTACTTC. The chain has TRBV19 and TRBJ2-7, with D possibly being TRBD1 (6 bases). The CDR3 totals 15 residues. Looked up from germline, CDR1 is LNHDA and CDR2 is SQIVND (reference sequence). V lost 5 bases and J lost 0, with 14 bases in between.

The chain combines TRBV10-3 with TRBJ2-5; D remains unclear. There are 12 residues in the CDR3. The V end was cut by 3 bases, the J end by 5 bases, with 7 bases between. Germline lookup yields CDR1 ENHRY and CDR2 SYGVKD. CDR3 protein: CAISDQLETQYF. As DNA, the CDR3 is TGTGCCATCAGTGACCAACTGGAGACCCAGTACTTC.

This clone was seen only a few times. The J gene is TRBJ1-3, the V gene TRBV21-1. TRBV21-1 counts as a pseudogene. CDR3 size: 11 residues. CDR3: CARGESDTIYF. CDR3 bases: TGTGCTAGGGGGGAGTCGGACACCATATATTTT.

The chain joins TRBV5-6 to TRBJ2-7; 8 bases are shared with TRBD1. Trimming removed 0 bases from V and 9 bases from J; junction bases left unmatched: 5. CDR1 is SGHDT and CDR2 is YYEEEE in the germline V gene. CDR3 size: 13 residues. CDR3 sequence (DNA): TGTGCCAGCAGCTTGGCTGGACAGGGCGGGCAGTACTTC. Its translation: CASSLAGQGGQYF.

This chain connects TRBV30 to TRBJ1-3, with D unresolved. CDR1 is GTSNPN and CDR2 is SVGIG in the germline V gene (reference sequence). Trimming shortened V by 3 bases and J by 2 bases, and 11 bases separated the two germline ends. The CDR3 runs to 14 residues. CDR3 sequence (DNA): TGTGCCTGGAGGGCAGGAGTAGCTGGAAACACCATATATTTT. Its protein is CAWRAGVAGNTIYF. Drawing the rest from reference TRBV30 and TRBJ1-3, the complete variable domain is SQTIHQWPATLVQPVGSPLSLECTVEGTSNPNLYWYRQAAGRGLQLLFYSVGIGQISSEVPQNLSASRPQDRQFILSSKKLLLSDSGFYLCAWRAGVAGNTIYFGEGSWLTVV.

The chain couples TRBV19 to TRBJ1-2; D perhaps matches TRBD1 (5 bases). The germline V gene encodes CDR1 LNHDA and CDR2 SQIVND (reference sequence). V dropped 0 bases and J dropped 4 bases, with 12 bases sitting between them. This CDR3 contains 15 residues. The CDR3 sequence: CASSIDETVGYGYTF. For the CDR3, the DNA is TGTGCCAGTAGTATAGATGAGACAGTCGGCTATGGCTACACCTTC.

V gene TRBV4-1 combines with J gene TRBJ1-2; possibly TRBD1 for D (5 bases). V lost 2 bases, J lost 6 bases, and 19 bases lay in between. The CDR3 consists of 16 residues. Looked up from germline, CDR1 is MGHRA and CDR2 is YSYEKL. The CDR3 nucleotides read TGCGCCAGCAGCCAAAGTCGGGACTGGGGAGTGGATGGCTACACCTTC. It specifies CASSQSRDWGVDGYTF.

The chain carries TRBV23-1 and TRBJ1-6; no definite D call. TRBV23-1 is an open reading frame, and its role is uncertain. The CDR3 consists of 15 residues. V dropped 9 bases and J dropped 2 bases, with 14 bases sitting between them. The CDR3 sequence: CASGEVRPYNSPLHF. The CDR3 DNA is TGCGCCAGTGGGGAGGTCCGACCCTATAATTCACCCCTCCACTTT.

V gene TRBV19 combines with J gene TRBJ2-1; D uncertain. Germline loops: CDR1 LNHDA, CDR2 SQIVND (reference sequence). V was shortened by 5 bases and J by 8 bases, with 7 bases between the two germline ends. The length of the CDR3 is 11 residues. The CDR3 DNA reads TGTGCCAGTAGTCGGTGGGATGAGCAGTTCTTC. It specifies CASSRWDEQFF.

The rearrangement uses TRBV10-3 and TRBJ2-7; 7 bases map to TRBD1. The CDR3 runs 14 residues. J gave up 3 bases and V 2 bases, and 4 bases lay outside the gene matches. Germline V gene lookup returns CDR1 ENHRY and CDR2 SYGVKD. The chain's CDR3 is CAISEPGQRYEQYF. The DNA for the CDR3 is TGTGCCATCAGTGAGCCGGGACAGCGCTACGAGCAGTACTTC.

The chain combines TRBV15 with TRBJ2-1; D is perhaps TRBD1 or TRBD2 (5 bases each). The CDR3 length is 14 residues. Trimming took off 5 bases at V and 5 bases at J, with 13 bases between the two ends. The germline V gene has CDR1 LNHNV and CDR2 YYDKDF (reference sequence). In DNA form, the CDR3 reads TGTGCCACCAGCGTCGGGACGGAAAACAATGAGCAGTTCTTC. The encoded protein is CATSVGTENNEQFF. Full variable domain (missing parts from reference TRBV15 and TRBJ2-1): DAMVIQNPRYQVTQFGKPVTLSCSQTLNHNVMYWYQQKSSQAPKLLFHYYDKDFNNEADTPDNFQSRRPNTSFCFLDIRSPGLGDTAMYLCATSVGTENNEQFFGPGTRLTVL.

The chain uses TRBV9 and TRBJ1-1; D is unclear. This CDR3 has 14 amino acids. From germline, CDR1 is SGDLS and CDR2 YYNGEE. Trimming took off 1 base at V and 1 base at J, with 8 bases between the two ends. CDR3 sequence (DNA): TGTGCCAGCAGCGTATCGGTGGCGAACACTGAAGCTTTCTTT. Encoded protein: CASSVSVANTEAFF.

The chain links TRBV5-5 to TRBJ1-5; D remains unclear. This CDR3 region has 12 residues. Trimming took off 0 bases at V and 6 bases at J, with 4 bases between the two ends. CDR1 SGHKS and CDR2 YYEKEE come from the germline V gene (reference sequence). CDR3 in amino acids: CASSLGSQPQHF. CDR3 DNA: TGTGCCAGCAGCTTGGGATCTCAGCCCCAGCATTTT.

This clone has only a few counts. The chain employs TRBV7-8 and TRBJ1-1; 8 bases agree with TRBD1. The length of the CDR3 is 15 residues. The V gene's germline CDR1 is SGHVS and CDR2 FQNEAQ. Trimming at V came to 8 bases and at J to 0 bases, leaving 8 bases not matched to a gene. DNA for the CDR3: TGTGCCAGCCTGAGGGGGACAGGCATGAACACTGAAGCTTTCTTT. Translation: CASLRGTGMNTEAFF.

The chain combines TRBV11-1 with TRBJ2-1; 7 nucleotides agree with TRBD1. Germline CDR1 reads SGHAT; CDR2 reads FQDESV (reference sequence). The CDR3 covers 16 residues. V lost 7 bases, J lost 2 bases, and 11 bases stayed unmatched. The CDR3 sequence is CASTESPGTAYNEQFF. In DNA, the CDR3 is TGTGCCAGCACGGAATCCCCTGGGACAGCCTACAATGAGCAGTTCTTC.

The chain links TRBV3-1 (or the pseudogene TRBV3-2) to TRBJ1-6; 10 nucleotides align to TRBD1. The CDR3 has 15 amino acids. Trimming cost V 6 bases and J 10 bases; bases outside gene matches: 9. In germline, CDR1 is LGHDT, CDR2 YNNKEL (reference sequence). CDR3 DNA: TGTGCCAGCAGTCCCCAAAGGACAGGGGGATCACCCCTCCACTTT. This translates into CASSPQRTGGSPLHF.

V gene TRBV19 combines with J gene TRBJ1-5; 7 bases line up with TRBD1. This CDR3 has 15 amino acids. The V and J ends lost 5 bases and 4 bases, in that order; junction bases with no gene match: 8. The germline CDR1 and CDR2 sequences are LNHDA and SQIVND (reference sequence). CDR3: CASSAGTVTNQPQHF. The CDR3 coding sequence is TGTGCCAGTAGTGCCGGGACAGTGACTAATCAGCCCCAGCATTTT.

This sequence joins TRBV5-4 and TRBJ1-1, with D uncertain. Between the trimmed V and J ends, which lost 4 bases and 2 bases, there was a span of 12 bases. From germline, CDR1 is SGHNT and CDR2 YYREEE (reference sequence). The CDR3 contains 14 residues. The CDR3 sequence is CASSPRSGNTEAFF. CDR3 coding DNA: TGTGCCAGCAGCCCCCGGTCGGGAAACACTGAAGCTTTCTTT. The variable domain in full, with the rest retrieved from reference TRBV5-4 and TRBJ1-1, is ETGVTQSPTHLIKTRGQQVTLRCSSQSGHNTVSWYQQALGQGPQFIFQYYREEENGRGNFPPRFSGLQFPNYSSELNVNALELDDSALYLCASSPRSGNTEAFFGQGTRLTVV.

The V and J genes are TRBV18 and TRBJ1-2; D is ambiguous. V was cut by 5 bases and J by 5 bases, with 9 bases left in between. The CDR3 length is 12 residues. Germline V gives CDR1 KGHSH, CDR2 LQKENI. CDR3 coding DNA: TGTGCCAGCTCAACGGACGGATATGGCTACACCTTC. This codes for CASSTDGYGYTF.

This chain uses TRBV6-1 with TRBJ1-2, with 11 bases matching TRBD1. The CDR3 is made up of 14 amino acids. The V segment lost 5 bases and the J segment 7 bases; nucleotides outside the gene matches: 6. The V gene's germline CDR1 is MNHNS and CDR2 SASEGT. The CDR3: CASSTRDRGGGYTF. In DNA form, the CDR3 reads TGTGCCAGCAGTACCCGGGACAGGGGGGGTGGCTACACCTTC.

This rearrangement joins TRBV5-5 to TRBJ1-4; 8 bases map to TRBD1. V lost 4 bases and J lost 2; bases outside the gene matches: 7. Germline lookup yields CDR1 SGHKS and CDR2 YYEKEE (reference sequence). The CDR3 is 16 amino acids. CDR3 DNA sequence: TGTGCCAGCAGCCCCGTGCGACAGGGGACTAATGAAAAACTGTTTTTT. The encoded protein is CASSPVRQGTNEKLFF.